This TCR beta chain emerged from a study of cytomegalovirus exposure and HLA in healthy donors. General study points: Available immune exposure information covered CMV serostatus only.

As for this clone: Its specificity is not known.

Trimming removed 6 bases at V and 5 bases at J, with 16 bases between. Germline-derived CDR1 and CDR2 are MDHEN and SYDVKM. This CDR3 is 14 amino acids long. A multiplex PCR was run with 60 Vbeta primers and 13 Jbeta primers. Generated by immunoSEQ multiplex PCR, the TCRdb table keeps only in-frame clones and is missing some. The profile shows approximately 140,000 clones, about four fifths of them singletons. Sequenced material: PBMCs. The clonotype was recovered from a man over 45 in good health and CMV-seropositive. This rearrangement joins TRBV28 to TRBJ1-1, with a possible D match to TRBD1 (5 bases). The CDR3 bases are TGTGCCAGCAGATCATTTACACGGGGGACTGAAGCTTTCTTT. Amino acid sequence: CASRSFTRGTEAFF.